This T cell receptor (beta chain) is drawn from a study of blood T cell repertoires in COVID-19. Study at large: Whether acute or convalescent, the COVID-19 samples came from the United States, Italy and Spain. Sources were T cells, B-cell-depleted T cells, or PBMCs; the material itself was cDNA or gDNA.

V lost 0 bases to trimming and J lost 3 bases, with 7 bases between them. The CDR3 extends over 13 amino acids. Germline V gives CDR1 SGHNT, CDR2 YYREEE (reference sequence). Data came from immunoSEQ multiplex PCR; TCRdb stores just in-frame clones and leaves some out. The sample has around 95,000 clones, approximately 90% seen once. This sequence originates from a man in his fifties with acute or convalescent COVID-19. The V call is TRBV5-4, the J call TRBJ2-7; no definite D call. The sample consisted of peripheral blood. CDR3 nucleotide sequence: TGTGCCAGCAGCTTGGAGTTCTACTACGAGCAGTACTTC. Translation gives CASSLEFYYEQYF. The full variable domain, in which reference TRBV5-4 and TRBJ2-7 provide the parts outside the CDR3, is ETGVTQSPTHLIKTRGQQVTLRCSSQSGHNTVSWYQQALGQGPQFIFQYYREEENGRGNFPPRFSGLQFPNYSSELNVNALELDDSALYLCASSLEFYYEQYFGPGTRLTVT.